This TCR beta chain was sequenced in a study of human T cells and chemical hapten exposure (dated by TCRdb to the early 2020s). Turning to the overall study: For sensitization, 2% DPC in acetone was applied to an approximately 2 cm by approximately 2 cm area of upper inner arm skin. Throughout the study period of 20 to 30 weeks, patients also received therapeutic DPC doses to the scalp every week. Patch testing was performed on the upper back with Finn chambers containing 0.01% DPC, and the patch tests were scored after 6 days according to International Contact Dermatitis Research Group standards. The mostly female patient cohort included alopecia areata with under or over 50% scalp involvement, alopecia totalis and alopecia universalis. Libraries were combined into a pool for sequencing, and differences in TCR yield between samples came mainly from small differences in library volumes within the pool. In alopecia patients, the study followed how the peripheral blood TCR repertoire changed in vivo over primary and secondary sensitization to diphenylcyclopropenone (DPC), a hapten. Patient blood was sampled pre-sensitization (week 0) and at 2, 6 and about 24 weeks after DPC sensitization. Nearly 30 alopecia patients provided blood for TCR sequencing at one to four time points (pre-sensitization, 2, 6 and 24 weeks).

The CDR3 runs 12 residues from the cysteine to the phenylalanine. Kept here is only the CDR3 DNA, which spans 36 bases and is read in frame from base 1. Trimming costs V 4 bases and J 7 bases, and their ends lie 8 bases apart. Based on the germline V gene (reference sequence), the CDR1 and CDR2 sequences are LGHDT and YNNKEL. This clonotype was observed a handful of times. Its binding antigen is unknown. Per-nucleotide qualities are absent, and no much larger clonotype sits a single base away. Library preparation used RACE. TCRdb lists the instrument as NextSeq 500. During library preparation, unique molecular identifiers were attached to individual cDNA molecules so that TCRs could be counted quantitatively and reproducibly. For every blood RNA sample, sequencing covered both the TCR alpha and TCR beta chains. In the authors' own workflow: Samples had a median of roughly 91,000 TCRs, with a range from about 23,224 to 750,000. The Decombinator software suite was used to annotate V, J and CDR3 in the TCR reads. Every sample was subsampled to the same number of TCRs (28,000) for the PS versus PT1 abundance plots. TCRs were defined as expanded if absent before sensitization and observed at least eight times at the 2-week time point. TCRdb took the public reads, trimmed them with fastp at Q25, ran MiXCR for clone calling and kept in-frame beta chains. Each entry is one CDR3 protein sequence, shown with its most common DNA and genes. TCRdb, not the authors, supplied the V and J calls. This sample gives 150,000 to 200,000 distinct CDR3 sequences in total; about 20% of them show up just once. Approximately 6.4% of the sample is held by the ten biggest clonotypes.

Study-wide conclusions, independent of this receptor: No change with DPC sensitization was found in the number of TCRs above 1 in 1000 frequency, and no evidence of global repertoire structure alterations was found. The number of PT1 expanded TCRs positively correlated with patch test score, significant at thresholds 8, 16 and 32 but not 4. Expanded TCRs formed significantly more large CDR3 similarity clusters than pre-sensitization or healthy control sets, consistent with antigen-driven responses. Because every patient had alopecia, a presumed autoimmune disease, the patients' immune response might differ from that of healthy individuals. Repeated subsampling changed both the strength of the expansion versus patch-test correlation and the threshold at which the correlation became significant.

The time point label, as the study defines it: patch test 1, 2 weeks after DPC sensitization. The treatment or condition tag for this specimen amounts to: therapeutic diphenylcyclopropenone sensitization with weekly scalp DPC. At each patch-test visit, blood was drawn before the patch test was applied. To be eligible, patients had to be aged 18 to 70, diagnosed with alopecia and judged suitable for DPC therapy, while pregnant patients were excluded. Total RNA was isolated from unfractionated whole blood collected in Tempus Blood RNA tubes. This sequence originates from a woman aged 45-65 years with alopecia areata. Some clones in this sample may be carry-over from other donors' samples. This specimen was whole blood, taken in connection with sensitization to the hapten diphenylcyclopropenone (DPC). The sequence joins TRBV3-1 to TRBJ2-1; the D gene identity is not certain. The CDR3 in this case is CASSLLMNEQFF. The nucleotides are TGTGCCAGCAGCCTTTTAATGAATGAGCAGTTCTTC.